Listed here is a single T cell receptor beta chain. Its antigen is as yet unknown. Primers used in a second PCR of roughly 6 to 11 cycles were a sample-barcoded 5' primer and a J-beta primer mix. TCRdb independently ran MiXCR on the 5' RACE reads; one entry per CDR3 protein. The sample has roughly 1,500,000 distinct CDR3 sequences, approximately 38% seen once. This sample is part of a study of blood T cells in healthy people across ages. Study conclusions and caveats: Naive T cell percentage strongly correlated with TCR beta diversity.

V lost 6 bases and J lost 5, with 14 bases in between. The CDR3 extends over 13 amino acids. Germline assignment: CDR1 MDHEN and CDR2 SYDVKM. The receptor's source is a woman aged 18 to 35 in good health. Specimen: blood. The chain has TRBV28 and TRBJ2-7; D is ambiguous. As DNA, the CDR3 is TGTGCCAGCAGCCAATACGAACGAGACGAGCAGTACTTC. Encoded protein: CASSQYERDEQYF.